This T cell receptor (beta chain) emerged from a study of CD8 T cells in ankylosing spondylitis. The study's findings and limits: Reports say disease-linked clones showed up significantly more in matched ankylosing spondylitis synovial fluid.

The CDR3 sequence is 20 residues long. Germline assignment: CDR1 LGHDT and CDR2 YNNKEL (reference sequence). Germline trimming cut 1 base from V and 0 bases from J; bases unmatched to any gene: 13. In TCRdb, the 5' RACE reads were re-called with MiXCR into one record per CDR3 protein. The table has about 360,000 distinct CDR3 sequences, 20% to 25% seen once. This clonotype was recorded a few times. Antigen unknown. V usage is TRBV3-1 and J usage is TRBJ2-1, with 9 bases lining up with TRBD2. The sequence came from a male donor with ankylosing spondylitis or in good health (not recorded which). Material for sequencing was blood, either unsorted or a sorted T cell fraction (not recorded which). CDR3 loop: CASSQVGPSGATSSYNEQFF. The CDR3 DNA reads TGTGCCAGCAGCCAAGTTGGGCCTAGCGGGGCGACTAGCTCCTACAATGAGCAGTTCTTC.